These 24 T cell receptor beta chains share one sample of origin, sequenced in a study of blood T cell repertoires in COVID-19. Profiling relied on immunoSEQ multiplex PCR, and the TCRdb table lists in-frame clones only, not all of them. Of roughly 150,000 clones listed, roughly 80% are singletons. The sequencing sample was made of peripheral blood. The source is a woman aged 80 or over with acute or convalescent COVID-19.

CDR3 sequence reads: CSVGGGGARETQYF. CDR3 in DNA: TGCAGCGTTGGTGGCGGGGGGGCCAGGGAGACCCAGTACTTC. The chain is built from TRBV29-1 and TRBJ2-5; 9 nucleotides align to TRBD2. The V gene's germline CDR1 is SQVTM and CDR2 ANQGSEA. Trimming at V came to 4 bases and at J to 5 bases, leaving 8 bases not matched to a gene. CDR3 size: 14 residues. Based on the CDR3 plus reference TRBV29-1 and TRBJ2-5, the full variable domain is SAVISQKPSRDICQRGTSLTIQCQVDSQVTMMFWYRQQPGQSLTLIATANQGSEATYESGFVIDKFPISRPNLTFSTLTVSNMSPEDSSIYLCSVGGGGARETQYFGPGTRLLVL.

DNA of the CDR3: TGTGCCAGCAGTGATTATGTTCCAGGGGACAATGAGCAGTTCTTC. Protein sequence: CASSDYVPGDNEQFF. This chain uses TRBV2 with TRBJ2-1; tentatively, D is TRBD1 (6 bases). With 3 bases removed from V and 5 bases from J, the gap between germline ends came to 14 bases. This CDR3 spans 15 amino acids. Germline assignment: CDR1 SNHLY and CDR2 FYNNEI.

The V and J genes are TRBV6-1 and TRBJ2-1; TRBD2 might be the D (7 bases). CDR3 length: 12 residues. V lost 0 bases, J lost 13 bases, and 10 bases lay in between. The germline gives CDR1 MNHNS, CDR2 SASEGT. The CDR3 region is CASSEAWGGQFF. The CDR3 nucleotides are TGTGCCAGCAGTGAAGCGTGGGGGGGCCAGTTCTTC.

This sequence joins TRBV5-6 and TRBJ2-1, with TRBD2 matching over 11 bases. With V trimmed by 1 base and J by 9 bases, 6 bases remained unmatched. Germline-derived CDR1 and CDR2 are SGHDT and YYEEEE. CDR3 size: 15 residues. For the CDR3, the DNA is TGTGCCAGCAGCTTGATACTAGCGGGAGTGGGTGAGCAGTTCTTC. As protein: CASSLILAGVGEQFF.

The rearrangement uses TRBV28 and TRBJ1-5; no definite D call. Trimming took off 3 bases at V and 7 bases at J, with 7 bases between the two ends. In germline, CDR1 is MDHEN, CDR2 SYDVKM. The CDR3 loop spans 12 amino acids. The CDR3 sequence is CASSLLHQPQHF. CDR3 nucleotide sequence: TGTGCCAGCAGTTTGTTACACCAGCCCCAGCATTTT. The variable domain in full, with the rest retrieved from reference TRBV28 and TRBJ1-5, is DVKVTQSSRYLVKRTGEKVFLECVQDMDHENMFWYRQDPGLGLRLIYFSYDVKMKEKGDIPEGYSVSREKKERFSLILESASTNQTSMYLCASSLLHQPQHFGDGTRLSIL.

V and J are TRBV4-3 and TRBJ2-3; maybe TRBD2 (6 bases). The germline V and J ends were trimmed by 0 bases and 6 bases, with 16 bases remaining between them. Germline V gene data show CDR1 as LGHNA and CDR2 as YSLEER. This CDR3 is 16 amino acids long. The CDR3 region is CASSQEGRQGADTQYF. CDR3 DNA: TGCGCCAGCAGCCAAGAGGGGAGGCAGGGTGCGGATACGCAGTATTTT.

This CDR3 reads CASSRVEGGARTEAFF. The DNA of the CDR3 is TGTGCCAGCTCACGCGTGGAAGGGGGCGCGAGGACTGAAGCTTTCTTT. The rearrangement links TRBV18 to TRBJ1-1; TRBD1 matches at 7 bases. Germline CDR1 is KGHSH and CDR2 is LQKENI. Losses at the gene ends were 4 bases for V and 5 bases for J; bases not matched to a gene: 13. The CDR3 consists of 16 residues.

The sample holds one count of this clone. This chain joins TRBV6-6 and TRBJ1-2, with 7 bases fitting TRBD1. Germline CDR1 MNHNY, CDR2 SVGAGI (reference sequence). The CDR3 runs to 12 residues. The J segment lost 3 bases and the V segment lost 11 bases, leaving 6 bases of the junction unmatched. In DNA, the CDR3 is TGTGCCCTGGGACAGCACGACTATGGCTACACCTTC. Translating it yields CALGQHDYGYTF.

This rearrangement joins TRBV11-3 to TRBJ2-3; 7 bases line up with TRBD1. The CDR3 runs 14 residues. CDR1 and CDR2 (germline): SGHNT, YENEEA. J was trimmed by 3 bases and V by 4 bases; bases with no gene match: 4. CDR3 region: CASSSEGATDTQYF. The CDR3 DNA reads TGTGCCAGCAGCTCAGAGGGGGCTACAGATACGCAGTATTTT.

This clone was detected only once. The chain is built from TRBV21-1 and TRBJ1-4. TRBV21-1 is designated a pseudogene. This CDR3 is built from 15 residues. CDR3 loop: CASTKRRGTNEKLFF. CDR3 DNA: TGTGCCAGCACCAAAAGGAGGGGAACTAATGAAAAACTGTTTTTT.

J is TRBJ2-1 and V is TRBV3-1 (or the pseudogene TRBV3-2), with D possibly matching TRBD2 (7 bases). Germline-derived CDR1 and CDR2 are LGHDT and YNNKEL (reference sequence). V was clipped by 4 bases and J by 0 bases, with 13 bases between them. The CDR3 has 16 residues. CDR3 nucleotides: TGTGCCAGCAGCCTAAATGCGGGGGCCTCCTACAATGAGCAGTTCTTC. Its translation is CASSLNAGASYNEQFF.

The chain carries TRBV19 and TRBJ1-6; D may be TRBD1 (5 bases). V lost 5 bases and J lost 5, with 19 bases in between. The germline V gene encodes CDR1 LNHDA and CDR2 SQIVND (reference sequence). The length of the CDR3 is 17 residues. CDR3 in amino acids: CASSPSGGTQDNSPLHF. As DNA, the CDR3 is TGTGCCAGTAGTCCATCGGGGGGGACCCAAGATAATTCACCCCTCCACTTT.

The CDR3 nucleotides read TGTGCCAGCAGCACCCGGGACACGGCATACAATGAGCAGTTCTTC. Translating gives CASSTRDTAYNEQFF. The V gene is TRBV9, the J gene TRBJ2-1; D is possibly TRBD1 (6 bases). From germline, CDR1 is SGDLS and CDR2 YYNGEE. CDR3 length: 15 residues. The V and J ends lost 4 bases and 4 bases respectively, with 15 bases between them. Complete variable domain (other parts from reference TRBV9 and TRBJ2-1): DSGVTQTPKHLITATGQRVTLRCSPRSGDLSVYWYQQSLDQGLQFLIQYYNGEERAKGNILERFSAQQFPDLHSELNLSSLELGDSALYFCASSTRDTAYNEQFFGPGTRLTVL.

V gene TRBV7-2 combines with J gene TRBJ2-1, with a tentative D call TRBD1 (5 bases). The germline CDR1 and CDR2 sequences are SGHTA and FQGNSA. V was shortened by 2 bases and J by 6 bases, with 5 bases between the two germline ends. The CDR3 runs 12 residues. The CDR3 spells CASSLQGNEQFF. CDR3 bases: TGTGCCAGCAGCTTACAGGGCAATGAGCAGTTCTTC.

A few counts support this clone. The gene calls are TRBV5-1 and TRBJ1-6; 9 nucleotides match TRBD1. Germline V gene data show CDR1 as SGHRS and CDR2 as YFSETQ. Losses at the gene ends were 0 bases for V and 0 bases for J; bases not matched to a gene: 13. The CDR3 extends over 21 amino acids. In nucleotides, the CDR3 is TGCGCCAGCAGCTTGGGGACCGGGACAGGGCCTCCAGGCTCCTATAATTCACCCCTCCACTTT. It specifies CASSLGTGTGPPGSYNSPLHF.

This clone has ten or more counts. The V gene is TRBV9, the J gene TRBJ2-2; D gene unclear. Trimming shortened V by 0 bases and J by 6 bases, and 3 bases separated the two germline ends. The CDR3 extends over 12 amino acids. CDR1 and CDR2 from the germline V gene are SGDLS and YYNGEE. CDR3: CASSVGPGELFF. CDR3 sequence (DNA): TGTGCCAGCAGCGTAGGGCCCGGGGAGCTGTTTTTT.

Only one count was recorded for this clone. V gene TRBV30 combines with J gene TRBJ1-6; 7 nucleotides align to TRBD1. Germline CDR1 and CDR2: GTSNPN and SVGIG (reference sequence). Trimming at V came to 6 bases and at J to 6 bases, leaving 2 bases not matched to a gene. CDR3 length: 12 residues. The CDR3, as DNA: TGTGCCTGTGGGGACAGTAATTCACCCCTCCACTTT. This encodes CACGDSNSPLHF.

The chain carries TRBV5-1 and TRBJ2-7, with a possible D match to TRBD1 (5 bases). The germline CDR1 and CDR2 sequences are SGHRS and YFSETQ. The CDR3 consists of 12 residues. Trimming pared 5 bases from V and 3 bases from J, leaving 9 bases between. CDR3: CASRLDSYEQYF. For the CDR3, the DNA is TGCGCCAGCAGGCTCGACAGCTACGAGCAGTACTTC.

The chain combines TRBV5-4 with TRBJ2-1; 7 nucleotides agree with TRBD2. Germline assignment: CDR1 SGHNT and CDR2 YYREEE (reference sequence). Trimming removed 3 bases from V and 5 bases from J; junction bases left unmatched: 5. The CDR3 is 14 residues long. This CDR3 is CASSSVGGNNEQFF. In DNA form, the CDR3 reads TGTGCCAGCAGCTCTGTGGGGGGGAACAATGAGCAGTTCTTC. Together with reference TRBV5-4 and TRBJ2-1, the CDR3 gives the full variable domain: ETGVTQSPTHLIKTRGQQVTLRCSSQSGHNTVSWYQQALGQGPQFIFQYYREEENGRGNFPPRFSGLQFPNYSSELNVNALELDDSALYLCASSSVGGNNEQFFGPGTRLTVL.

CDR3 loop: CASSQSSRNYGYTF. CDR3 in DNA: TGTGCCAGCAGCCAATCTAGCAGGAACTATGGCTACACCTTC. This chain joins TRBV6-5 and TRBJ1-2; D is undetermined. The CDR3 extends over 14 amino acids. Trimming cost V 6 bases and J 2 bases, with 13 bases left between them. The germline CDR1 and CDR2 sequences are MNHEY and SVGAGI.

The rearrangement joins TRBV6-4 to TRBJ2-3, with TRBD2 matching 12 bases. Germline trimming cut 4 bases from V and 2 bases from J; bases unmatched to any gene: 7. The CDR3 has 17 amino acids. CDR1 MRHNA and CDR2 SNTAGT come from the germline V gene. The CDR3 region is CASSALAGGPFTDTQYF. In nucleotides, the CDR3 is TGTGCCAGCAGTGCCCTAGCGGGGGGGCCCTTCACAGATACGCAGTATTTT.

The J gene is TRBJ2-5, the V gene TRBV2; maybe TRBD1 (6 bases). The CDR3 length is 13 residues. Germline loops: CDR1 SNHLY, CDR2 FYNNEI. V was trimmed by 6 bases and J by 5 bases, leaving 13 bases between them. The CDR3 loop is CASSLDSRETQYF. The CDR3 DNA reads TGTGCCAGCAGCCTGGACAGTAGGGAGACCCAGTACTTC.

The rearrangement uses TRBV28 and TRBJ1-2; TRBD1 aligns across 7 bases. J lost 6 bases, V lost 7 bases, and 8 bases had no gene match. This CDR3 comprises 13 residues. Per the germline V gene, CDR1 is MDHEN and CDR2 is SYDVKM. CDR3 protein: CASTSAQGDGYTF. CDR3 DNA sequence: TGTGCCAGCACCTCTGCCCAGGGGGATGGCTACACCTTC.

This clone came up once. The chain has TRBV6-2 or TRBV6-3 and TRBJ2-2, with TRBD2 identical over 7 bases. The V and J ends lost 3 bases and 8 bases, in that order; junction bases with no gene match: 6. Germline V gives CDR1 MNHEY, CDR2 SVGEGT. This CDR3 contains 14 residues. Here the CDR3 reads CASSYGTSAGELFF. CDR3 bases: TGTGCCAGCAGTTATGGCACTAGCGCTGGGGAGCTGTTTTTT.